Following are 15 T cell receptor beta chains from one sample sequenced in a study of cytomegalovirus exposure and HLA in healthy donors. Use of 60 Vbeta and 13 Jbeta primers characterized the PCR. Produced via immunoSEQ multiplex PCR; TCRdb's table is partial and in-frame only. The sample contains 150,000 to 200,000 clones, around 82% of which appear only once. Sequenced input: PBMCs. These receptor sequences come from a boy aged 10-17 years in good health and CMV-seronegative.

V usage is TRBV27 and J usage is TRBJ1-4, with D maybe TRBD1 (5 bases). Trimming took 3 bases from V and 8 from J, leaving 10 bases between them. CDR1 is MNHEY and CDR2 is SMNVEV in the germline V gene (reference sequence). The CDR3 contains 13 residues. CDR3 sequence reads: CASSFREREKLFF. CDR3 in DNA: TGTGCCAGCAGTTTCAGGGAAAGGGAAAAACTGTTTTTT.

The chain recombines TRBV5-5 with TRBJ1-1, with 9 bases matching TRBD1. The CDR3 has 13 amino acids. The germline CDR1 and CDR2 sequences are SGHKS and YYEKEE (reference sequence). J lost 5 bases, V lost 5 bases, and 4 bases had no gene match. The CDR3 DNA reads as TGTGCCAGCAGGACAGGGGGAGGGACTGAAGCTTTCTTT. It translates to CASRTGGGTEAFF.

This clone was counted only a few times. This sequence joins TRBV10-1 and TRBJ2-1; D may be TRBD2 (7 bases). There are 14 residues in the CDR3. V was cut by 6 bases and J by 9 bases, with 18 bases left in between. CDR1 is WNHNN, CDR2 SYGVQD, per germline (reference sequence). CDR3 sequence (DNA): TGCGCCAGCAGCATGGGGGGGCCGGGATCTGAGCAGTTCTTC. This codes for CASSMGGPGSEQFF.

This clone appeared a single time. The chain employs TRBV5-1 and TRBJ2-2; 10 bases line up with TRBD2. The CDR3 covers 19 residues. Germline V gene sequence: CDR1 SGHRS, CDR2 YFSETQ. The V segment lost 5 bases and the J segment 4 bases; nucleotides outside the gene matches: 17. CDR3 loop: CASRRAGTSAPRGTGELFF. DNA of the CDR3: TGCGCCAGCAGGCGCGCCGGGACTAGCGCTCCCCGGGGCACCGGGGAGCTGTTTTTT. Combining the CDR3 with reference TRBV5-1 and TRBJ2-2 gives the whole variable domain KAGVTQTPRYLIKTRGQQVTLSCSPISGHRSVSWYQQTPGQGLQFLFEYFSETQRNKGNFPGRFSGRQFSNSRSEMNVSTLELGDSALYLCASRRAGTSAPRGTGELFFGEGSRLTVL.

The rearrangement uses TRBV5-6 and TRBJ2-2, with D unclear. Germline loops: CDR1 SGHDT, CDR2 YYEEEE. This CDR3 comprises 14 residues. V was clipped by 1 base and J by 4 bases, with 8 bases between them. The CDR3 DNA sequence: TGTGCCAGCAGCTTGACGCTAGTCACCGGGGAGCTGTTTTTT. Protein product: CASSLTLVTGELFF.

The CDR3 protein is CASSRQGEVTEAFF. CDR3 nucleotide sequence: TGTGCCAGCAGCCGACAGGGGGAGGTCACTGAAGCTTTCTTT. The rearrangement uses TRBV27 and TRBJ1-1, with 9 nucleotides matching TRBD1. V was pared by 6 bases and J by 4 bases, with 6 bases of the junction left unmatched. Germline V CDR1 and CDR2: MNHEY, SMNVEV (reference sequence). The CDR3 covers 14 residues.

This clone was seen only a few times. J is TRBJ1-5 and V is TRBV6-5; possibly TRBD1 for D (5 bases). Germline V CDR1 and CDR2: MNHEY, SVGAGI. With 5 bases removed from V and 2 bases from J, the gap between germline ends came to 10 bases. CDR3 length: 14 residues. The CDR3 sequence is CASSPGDGNQPQHF. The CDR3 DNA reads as TGTGCCAGCAGTCCGGGGGATGGCAATCAGCCCCAGCATTTT.

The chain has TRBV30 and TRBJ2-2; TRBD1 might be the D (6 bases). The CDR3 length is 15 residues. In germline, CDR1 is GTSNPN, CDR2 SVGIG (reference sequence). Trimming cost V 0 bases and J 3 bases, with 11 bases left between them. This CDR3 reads CAWSVRQVDTGELFF. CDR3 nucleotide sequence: TGTGCCTGGAGTGTACGACAGGTGGACACCGGGGAGCTGTTTTTT.

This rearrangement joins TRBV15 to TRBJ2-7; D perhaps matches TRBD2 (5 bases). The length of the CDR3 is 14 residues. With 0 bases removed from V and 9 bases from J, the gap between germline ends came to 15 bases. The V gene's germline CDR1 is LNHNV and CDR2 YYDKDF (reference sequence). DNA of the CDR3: TGTGCCACCAGCAGAGATTCACGGGGAACCAGGCAGTACTTC. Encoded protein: CATSRDSRGTRQYF.

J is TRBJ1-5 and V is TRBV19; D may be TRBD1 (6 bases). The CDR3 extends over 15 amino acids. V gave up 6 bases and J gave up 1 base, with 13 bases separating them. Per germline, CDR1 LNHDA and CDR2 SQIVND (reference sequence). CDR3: CASRTQGISNQPQHF. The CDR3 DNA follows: TGTGCCAGTAGGACACAGGGAATAAGCAATCAGCCCCAGCATTTT.

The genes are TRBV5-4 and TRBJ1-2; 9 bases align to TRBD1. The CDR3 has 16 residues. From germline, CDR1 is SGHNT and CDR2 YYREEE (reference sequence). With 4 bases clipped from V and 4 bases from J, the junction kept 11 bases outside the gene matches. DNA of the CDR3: TGTGCCAGCAGCGGAGACCGGACAGGGGTTCGCTATGGCTACACCTTC. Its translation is CASSGDRTGVRYGYTF.

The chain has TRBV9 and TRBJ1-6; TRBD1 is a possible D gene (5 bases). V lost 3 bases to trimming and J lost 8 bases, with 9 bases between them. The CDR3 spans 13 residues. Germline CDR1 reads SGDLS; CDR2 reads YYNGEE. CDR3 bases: TGTGCCAGCAGCGGAAGGGGCGATTCACCCCTCCACTTT. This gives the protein CASSGRGDSPLHF.

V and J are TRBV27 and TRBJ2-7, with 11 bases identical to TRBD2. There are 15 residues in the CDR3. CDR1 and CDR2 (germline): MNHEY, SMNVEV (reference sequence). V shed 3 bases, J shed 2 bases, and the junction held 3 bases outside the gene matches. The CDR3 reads CASSFWTSGPYEQYF. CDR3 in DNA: TGTGCCAGCAGTTTTTGGACTAGCGGGCCCTACGAGCAGTACTTC.

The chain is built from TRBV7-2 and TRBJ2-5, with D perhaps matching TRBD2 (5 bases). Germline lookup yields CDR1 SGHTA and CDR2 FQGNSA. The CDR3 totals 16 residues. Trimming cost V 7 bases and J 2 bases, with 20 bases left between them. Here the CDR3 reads CASTQGWSGRQETQYF. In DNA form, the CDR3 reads TGTGCCAGCACCCAAGGATGGAGCGGAAGACAAGAGACCCAGTACTTC.

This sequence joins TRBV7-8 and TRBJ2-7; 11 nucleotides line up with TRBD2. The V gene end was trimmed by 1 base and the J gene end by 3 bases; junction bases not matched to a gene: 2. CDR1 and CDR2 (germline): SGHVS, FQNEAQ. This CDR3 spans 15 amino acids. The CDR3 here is CASSLGLAGGYEQYF. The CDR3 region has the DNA TGTGCCAGCAGCTTAGGCCTAGCGGGGGGCTACGAGCAGTACTTC.